Listed below are T cell receptor beta chains from one sample, sequenced in a study of tumor-infiltrating T cells and Merkel cell polyomavirus. Sequencing used immunoSEQ multiplex PCR; TCRdb keeps in-frame clones, though not all of them. The sample holds 20,000 to 30,000 clones; 70% to 90% are singletons and the top ten take roughly 3%. Input material: lymph node tissue. These TCRs come from a man aged 50 to 60 with Merkel cell carcinoma. Both conserved end residues are part of each CDR3. D genes are given only for firm matches. The size field is filled for only some rows; it gives once, few, many or a size class.

.,.,TRBJ1-2,TRBV6-1,TGTGCCAGTTGTCCCCCTCCTCCTAACTATGGCTACACCTTC,CASCPPPPNYGYTF
.,.,TRBJ2-5,TRBV9,TGTGCCAGCAGCGGACTAGTACAAGAGACCCAGTACTTC,CASSGLVQETQYF
.,.,TRBJ2-3,TRBV19,TGTGCCAGTAGTGCCTCAGGGACAGATACGCAGTATTTT,CASSASGTDTQYF
TRBD1,.,TRBJ2-2,TRBV5-4,TGTGCCAGCCTAGACAGGGGGAAGATGAACACCGGGGAGCTGTTTTTT,CASLDRGKMNTGELFF
.,.,TRBJ2-1,TRBV15,TGTGCCACCTCAGGGGAATACTACAATGAGCAGTTCTTC,CATSGEYYNEQFF
TRBD2,.,TRBJ2-2,TRBV9,TGTGCCAGCAATAAACTAGCGGGGTCGAACACCGGGGAGCTGTTTTTT,CASNKLAGSNTGELFF
TRBD2,.,TRBJ2-6,TRBV4-3,TGCGCCAGCAGCCAATTACACGGGGGGGCTGGGGCCAACGTCCTGACTTTC,CASSQLHGGAGANVLTF
TRBD2,.,TRBJ2-1,TRBV5-1,TGCGCCAGCAGCTTGTCGGCTAGCGGGAGGACGTCCGACAATGAGCAGTTCTTC,CASSLSASGRTSDNEQFF
.,.,TRBJ1-4,TRBV2,TGTGCCAGCAAAGTTAGGCAGTCGGGTGAAAAACTGTTTTTT,CASKVRQSGEKLFF
.,.,TRBJ1-5,TRBV28,TGTGCCAGCAGTGCATCCGGGGGTCAGGGTCAGCCCCAGCATTTT,CASSASGGQGQPQHF
.,.,TRBJ2-7,TRBV5-5,TGTGCCAGCAGCCTTAGCATTAGCAAGGAGCAGTACTTC,CASSLSISKEQYF
.,.,TRBJ2-1,TRBV5-4,TGTGCCAGCAGACCGGAGAGCTCCTACAATGAGCAGTTCTTC,CASRPESSYNEQFF
TRBD1,.,TRBJ2-5,TRBV10-3,TGTGCCATCAGTGGGGACAGGGGCCAAGAGACCCAGTACTTC,CAISGDRGQETQYF
.,few,TRBJ1-6,TRBV7-8,TGTGCCAGCAGCTTGGGGGGGGAACTGGTGTCCCTCCACTTT,CASSLGGELVSLHF
TRBD2,once,TRBJ2-2,TRBV5-1,TGCGCCAGCAGCGCCCGGGGGGACACCGGGGAGCTGTTTTTT,CASSARGDTGELFF
TRBD1,.,TRBJ2-5,TRBV7-2,TGTGCCAGCAGCTACTTTCCCAGGGGGAAGGGGGAGACCCAGTACTTC,CASSYFPRGKGETQYF
TRBD1,once,TRBJ1-5,TRBV28,TGTGCCAGCAGTGGGACAGGGGGAGTACAGCCCCAGCATTTT,CASSGTGGVQPQHF
TRBD1,.,TRBJ1-4,TRBV10-3,TGTGCCATCAGTGAGTCGAGGGGACAGATTAATGAAAAACTGTTTTTT,CAISESRGQINEKLFF
.,.,TRBJ2-1,TRBV9,TGTGCCAGCAGCGTGACGGGAGAATCGTACAATGAGCAGTTCTTC,CASSVTGESYNEQFF
.,.,TRBJ2-5,TRBV7-9,TGTGCCAGCAGCTTAGACGGTGGTAGCGGAGAGACCCAGTACTTC,CASSLDGGSGETQYF
.,.,TRBJ2-3,TRBV7-2,TGTGCCAGCAGCTTCGGGGTAGCGAGACGCACAGATACGCAGTATTTT,CASSFGVARRTDTQYF
.,.,TRBJ1-5,TRBV6-1,TGTGCCAGCAGTCTTGACCCAGGGAATCAGCCCCAGCATTTT,CASSLDPGNQPQHF
TRBD2,.,TRBJ2-3,TRBV27,TGTGCCAGCAGTTCCGAAGGACTAGACTTGGCAGATACGCAGTATTTT,CASSSEGLDLADTQYF
TRBD1,.,TRBJ2-5,TRBV28,TGTGCCAGCAGCTCCGCGGGACAGGGCCAAGAGACCCAGTACTTC,CASSSAGQGQETQYF
TRBD1,.,TRBJ2-5,TRBV18,TGTGCCAGCTCACCCAATTCGGACAGGGGAGAGACCCAGTACTTC,CASSPNSDRGETQYF
TRBD2,.,TRBJ2-1,TRBV7-2,TGTGCCAGCAGCATACCGGGACTAGGGTCTGAGCAGTTCTTC,CASSIPGLGSEQFF
.,.,TRBJ2-2,TRBV7-6,TGTGCCAGCAGTTTCGCAGGGGGGCTTGGGGAGCTGTTTTTT,CASSFAGGLGELFF
.,.,TRBJ1-6,TRBV21-1,TGTGCCAGCAGCAGGCAGGGGGTCCATAATTCACCCCTCCACTTT,CASSRQGVHNSPLHF
TRBD1,few,TRBJ1-2,TRBV27,TGTGCCAGCAGTAACGACAGGGCCGGTTGGTATGGCTACACCTTC,CASSNDRAGWYGYTF
.,.,TRBJ2-3,TRBV5-1,TGCGCCAGCAGCTCGTTAGCGTCTAGCACAGATACGCAGTATTTT,CASSSLASSTDTQYF
TRBD2,.,TRBJ2-3,TRBV5-4,TGTGCCAGCAGCTTATTTAGCGGGAGCGCAGATACGCAGTATTTT,CASSLFSGSADTQYF
.,.,TRBJ1-4,TRBV23-1,TGCGCCAGCAGTCAACCGGGACAAGGCAAGAGAAATGAAAAACTGTTTTTT,CASSQPGQGKRNEKLFF
.,.,TRBJ1-4,TRBV12-2,TGTGCAAGTCGCTTAGCGCGGGGAATAGCCACGGACGGGGGTGAAAAACTGTTTTTT,CASRLARGIATDGGEKLFF
.,.,TRBJ2-1,TRBV5-1,TGCGCCAGCAGCTTGTCGGTGAACAATGAGCAGTTCTTC,CASSLSVNNEQFF
TRBD2,.,TRBJ2-7,TRBV11-2,TGTGCCAGCAGCTTAGTAGCGGGGGGGCCAGTGGGCGAGCAGTACTTC,CASSLVAGGPVGEQYF
.,.,TRBJ1-1,TRBV28,TGTGCCAGCAGCAGAAGGTCTCGGGTGAACACTGAAGCTTTCTTT,CASSRRSRVNTEAFF
.,.,TRBJ1-6,TRBV5-1,TGCGCCAGCAGTTCATGGGAGTCAGATAATTCACCCCTCCACTTT,CASSSWESDNSPLHF
TRBD1,.,TRBJ2-3,TRBV5-6,TGTGCCAGCAGCTTCGGACAGGACACAGATACGCAGTATTTT,CASSFGQDTDTQYF
TRBD2,.,TRBJ2-5,TRBV7-2,TGTGCCAGCAGCTTAGAGGCATCTGGGCTAGCGGGAGGAGGAGAGACCCAGTACTTC,CASSLEASGLAGGGETQYF
.,.,TRBJ2-4,TRBV19,TGTGCCAGTAGTTTTACAGGCCGCCTCGAAGTTCTAGCCAAAAACATTCAGTACTTC,CASSFTGRLEVLAKNIQYF
TRBD2,.,TRBJ2-5,TRBV29-1,TGCAGCGTTAGCGGGGGAAGGGGGGAGACCCAGTACTTC,CSVSGGRGETQYF
TRBD1,.,TRBJ2-1,TRBV9,TGTGCCAGCCAAGTTGGACAGGGGGGTTCCTCTGAGCAGTTCTTC,CASQVGQGGSSEQFF
TRBD1,.,TRBJ2-1,TRBV7-9,TGTGCCAGCAGCCTGGACAGGACCTACAATGAGCAGTTCTTC,CASSLDRTYNEQFF
.,.,TRBJ2-1,TRBV2,TGTGCCAGCAGTCAACAGGGACCATACAATGAGCAGTTCTTC,CASSQQGPYNEQFF
.,.,TRBJ2-7,TRBV30,TGTGCCTGGAGTGGGACACCCTACGAGCAGTACTTC,CAWSGTPYEQYF
.,.,TRBJ1-5,TRBV6-6,TGTGCCAGCAGGTCAGGCCCAGGTGGCAATCAGCCCCAGCATTTT,CASRSGPGGNQPQHF
TRBD1,once,TRBJ2-5,TRBV27,TGTGCCAGCAGAGTCGACAGGGCCGTGAGGGCCCAGTACTTC,CASRVDRAVRAQYF
.,.,TRBJ1-1,TRBV5-4,TGTGCCAGCAGCTTGGAACTCACGGGGACTGAAGCTTTCTTT,CASSLELTGTEAFF
.,.,TRBJ1-4,TRBV5-4,TGTGCCAGCAGCTTCCCAGGGAAACTGTTTTTT,CASSFPGKLFF
.,.,TRBJ2-3,TRBV27,TGTGCCAGCAGTTTATCGGGGGGAGATACGCAGTATTTT,CASSLSGGDTQYF
.,.,TRBJ1-1,TRBV2,TGTGCCAGCGGTAACATGGGGGGCACTGAAGCTTTCTTT,CASGNMGGTEAFF
TRBD1,.,TRBJ1-5,TRBV12-5,TGTGCTAGTGGTTTGGTATCTGACAGGGGGTGGAATCAGCCCCAGCATTTT,CASGLVSDRGWNQPQHF
TRBD1,.,TRBJ2-1,TRBV14,TGTGCCAGCAGCCAAACACAGGGGAGTATCAGGAATGAGCAGTTCTTC,CASSQTQGSIRNEQFF
.,.,TRBJ2-1,TRBV5-1,TGCGCCAGCAGCTTGGTTTTTCAGGGGAGTTACAATGAGCAGTTCTTC,CASSLVFQGSYNEQFF
.,.,TRBJ2-5,TRBV6-5,TGTGCCAGCAGTAGGGGCGGCCGGGAGACCCAGTACTTC,CASSRGGRETQYF
TRBD1,.,TRBJ1-1,TRBV18,TGTGCCAGCTCACCAAATACTTGGACAGGGTCGGACACTGAAGCTTTCTTT,CASSPNTWTGSDTEAFF
TRBD1,.,TRBJ2-1,TRBV6-1,TGTGCCAGCAGTGATACAGGGGGCCATCAGTTCTTC,CASSDTGGHQFF